What follows is one TCR beta chain and its context. This entry belongs to a study of CD8 T cells in ankylosing spondylitis. After removal of 7 bases from V and 0 bases from J, the junction contained 3 bases not matched to a gene. Germline lookup yields CDR1 SQVTM and CDR2 ANQGSEA. The CDR3 consists of 14 residues. Each CDR3 protein is one row after TCRdb ran MiXCR on the 5' RACE reads. This table holds 200,000 or so distinct CDR3 sequences, about a quarter found once. Source material: blood, either unsorted or a sorted T cell fraction (not recorded which). The gene calls are TRBV29-1 and TRBJ2-3; 11 nucleotides align to TRBD2. The clonotype comes from a male donor with ankylosing spondylitis or in good health (not recorded which). As DNA, the CDR3 is TGCAGCGAACGGACTAGCGGGAGCACAGATACGCAGTATTTT. Its protein product is CSERTSGSTDTQYF.